This is a list of T cell receptor beta chains from one sample in a study of cytomegalovirus exposure and HLA in healthy donors. Clones were sequenced by immunoSEQ multiplex PCR, and TCRdb holds only the in-frame ones, with some missing. The table records some 130,000 clones, 55% to 75% of them present only once. Specimen: PBMCs. The source of these receptors is a man younger than 40 in good health and CMV-seropositive. Each CDR3 is given with its conserved first and last residue. D genes are given only for firm matches. Rows give clone size only sometimes, using once, few, many, or a class for an expanded clone.

abundance: .
j_gene: TRBJ1-3
d_gene: .
v_gene: TRBV5-1
CDR3nt: TGCGCCAGCAGCCAACAGGGCCTCTCTGGAAACACCATATATTTT
CDR3aa: CASSQQGLSGNTIYF

abundance: .
j_gene: TRBJ2-3
d_gene: TRBD2
v_gene: TRBV9
CDR3nt: TGTGCCAGCAGCGTAGTTGGACTAGCTCCAGATACGCAGTATTTT
CDR3aa: CASSVVGLAPDTQYF

abundance: few
j_gene: TRBJ2-5
d_gene: .
v_gene: TRBV6-1
CDR3nt: TGTGCCACCCAAGTCTTCTCGGAAGAGACCCAGTACTTC
CDR3aa: CATQVFSEETQYF

abundance: .
j_gene: TRBJ2-3
d_gene: .
v_gene: TRBV25-1
CDR3nt: TGTGCCAGTGGGACTGGAAGCACAGATACGCAGTATTTT
CDR3aa: CASGTGSTDTQYF

abundance: .
j_gene: TRBJ2-1
d_gene: TRBD1
v_gene: TRBV4-1
CDR3nt: TGCGCCAGCAGCGGGACAGCTTACAATGAGCAGTTCTTC
CDR3aa: CASSGTAYNEQFF

abundance: .
j_gene: TRBJ2-5
d_gene: TRBD2
v_gene: TRBV9
CDR3nt: TGTGCCAGCAGCGTCGGGGGACTAGCGGGAGTTGAAGAGACCCAGTACTTC
CDR3aa: CASSVGGLAGVEETQYF

abundance: .
j_gene: TRBJ2-1
d_gene: TRBD2
v_gene: TRBV5-1
CDR3nt: TGCGCCAGCAGCGTGGGGACTAGCGGGAATGATGAGCAGTTCTTC
CDR3aa: CASSVGTSGNDEQFF

abundance: few
j_gene: TRBJ1-1
d_gene: .
v_gene: TRBV6-6
CDR3nt: TGTGCCAGCGTAAGACTCTTCGCTTTCTTT
CDR3aa: CASVRLFAFF

abundance: few
j_gene: TRBJ1-2
d_gene: .
v_gene: TRBV28
CDR3nt: TGTGCCAGCAGTTTAATCCAGGCTAACTATGGCTACACCTTC
CDR3aa: CASSLIQANYGYTF

abundance: .
j_gene: TRBJ2-5
d_gene: .
v_gene: TRBV7-9
CDR3nt: TGTGCCAGCAGCTTAGGTCGGGCAGCTGAGGGCCAAGAGACCCAGTACTTC
CDR3aa: CASSLGRAAEGQETQYF